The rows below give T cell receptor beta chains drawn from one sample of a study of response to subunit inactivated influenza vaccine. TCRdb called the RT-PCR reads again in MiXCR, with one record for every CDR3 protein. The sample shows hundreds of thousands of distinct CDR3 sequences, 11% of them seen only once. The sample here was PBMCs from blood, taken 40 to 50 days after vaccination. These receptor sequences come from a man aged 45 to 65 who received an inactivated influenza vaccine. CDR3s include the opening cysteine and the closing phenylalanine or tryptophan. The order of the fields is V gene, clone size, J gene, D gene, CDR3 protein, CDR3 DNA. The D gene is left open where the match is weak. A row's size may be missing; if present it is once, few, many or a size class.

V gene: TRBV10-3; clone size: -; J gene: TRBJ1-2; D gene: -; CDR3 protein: CAISEEAFYGYTF; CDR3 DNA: TGTGCCATCAGTGAAGAAGCTTTCTATGGCTACACCTTC
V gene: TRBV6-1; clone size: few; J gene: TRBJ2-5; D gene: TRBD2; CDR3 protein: CARTRLAGEETQYF; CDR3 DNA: TGTGCCAGGACCCGACTAGCGGGTGAAGAGACCCAGTACTTC
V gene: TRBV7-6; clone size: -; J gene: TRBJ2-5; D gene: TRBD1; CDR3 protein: CASSLVVGQGVQETQYF; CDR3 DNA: TGTGCCAGCAGCTTAGTCGTGGGACAGGGGGTCCAAGAGACCCAGTACTTC
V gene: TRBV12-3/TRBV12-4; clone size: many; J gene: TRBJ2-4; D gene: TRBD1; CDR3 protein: CASSQGAGGKNIQYF; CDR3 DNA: TGTGCCAGCAGTCAGGGGGCTGGCGGCAAAAACATTCAGTACTTC
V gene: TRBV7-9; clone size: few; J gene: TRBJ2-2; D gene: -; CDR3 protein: CASSFPTGSVAGELFF; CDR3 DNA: TGTGCCAGCAGCTTCCCTACAGGGAGTGTAGCCGGGGAGCTGTTTTTT
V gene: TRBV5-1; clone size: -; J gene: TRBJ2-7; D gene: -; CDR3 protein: CASRASETGRYEQYF; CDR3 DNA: TGCGCCAGCAGAGCTAGCGAGACAGGGCGCTACGAGCAGTACTTC
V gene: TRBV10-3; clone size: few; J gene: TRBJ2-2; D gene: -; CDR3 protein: CAISESWGRTGELFF; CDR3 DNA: TGTGCCATCAGTGAGTCGTGGGGGAGAACCGGGGAGCTGTTTTTT
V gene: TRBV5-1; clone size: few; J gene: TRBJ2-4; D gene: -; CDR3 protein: CASSLVGTSLAKNIQYF; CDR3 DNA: TGCGCCAGCAGCTTGGTAGGGACCTCACTAGCCAAAAACATTCAGTACTTC
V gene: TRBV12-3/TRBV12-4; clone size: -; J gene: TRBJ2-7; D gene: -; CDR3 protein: CASSLASGRKTYEQYF; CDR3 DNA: TGTGCCAGCAGTTTAGCATCCGGCAGGAAGACCTACGAGCAGTACTTC
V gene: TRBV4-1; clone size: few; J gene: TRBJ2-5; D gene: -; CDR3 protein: CASTKNGGNQETQYF; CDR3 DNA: TGCGCCAGCACCAAGAACGGGGGAAACCAAGAGACCCAGTACTTC
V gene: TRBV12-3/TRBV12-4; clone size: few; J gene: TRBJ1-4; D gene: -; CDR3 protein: CASSLGQVNEKLFF; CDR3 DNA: TGTGCCAGCAGTTTAGGACAGGTTAATGAAAAACTGTTTTTT
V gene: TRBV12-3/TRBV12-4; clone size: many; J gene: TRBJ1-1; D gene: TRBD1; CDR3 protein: CASSLRGQGEAFF; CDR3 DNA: TGTGCCAGCAGTTTACGGGGACAGGGTGAAGCTTTCTTT
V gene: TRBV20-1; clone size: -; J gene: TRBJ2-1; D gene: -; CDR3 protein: CSARDRIGSYNEQFF; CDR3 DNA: TGCAGTGCTAGAGATCGGATCGGGTCCTACAATGAGCAGTTCTTC
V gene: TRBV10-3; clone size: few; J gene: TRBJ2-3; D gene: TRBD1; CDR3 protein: CAISESAGGVRSPDTQYF; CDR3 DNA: TGTGCCATCAGTGAGTCGGCAGGGGGTGTTCGTAGCCCAGATACGCAGTATTTT
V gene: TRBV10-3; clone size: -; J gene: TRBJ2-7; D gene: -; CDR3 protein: CAISESRQAWEQYF; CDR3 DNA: TGTGCCATCAGTGAGTCCAGACAGGCGTGGGAGCAGTACTTC
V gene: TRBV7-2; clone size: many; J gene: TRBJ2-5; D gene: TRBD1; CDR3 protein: CASSLGDRGQETQYF; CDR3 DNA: TGTGCCAGCAGCCTTGGGGACAGGGGTCAAGAGACCCAGTACTTC
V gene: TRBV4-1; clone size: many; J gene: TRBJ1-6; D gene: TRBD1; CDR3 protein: CASSQDGGQNNSPLHF; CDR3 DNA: TGCGCCAGCAGCCAAGATGGGGGACAGAATAATTCACCCCTCCACTTT
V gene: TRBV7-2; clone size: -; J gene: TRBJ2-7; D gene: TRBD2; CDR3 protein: CASSLGSGGARWEQYF; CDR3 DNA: TGTGCCAGCAGCTTAGGCAGCGGGGGGGCCCGGTGGGAGCAGTACTTC
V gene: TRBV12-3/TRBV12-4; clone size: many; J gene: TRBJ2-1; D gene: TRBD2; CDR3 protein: CASRTSGTSGNEQFF; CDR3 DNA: TGTGCCAGCAGAACCTCCGGGACTAGCGGCAATGAGCAGTTCTTC
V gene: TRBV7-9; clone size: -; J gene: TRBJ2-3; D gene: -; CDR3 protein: CASRTHRTDTQYF; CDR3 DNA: TGTGCCAGCAGGACCCACAGGACAGATACGCAGTATTTT
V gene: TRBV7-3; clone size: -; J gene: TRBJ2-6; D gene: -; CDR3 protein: CASSFFASGANVLTF; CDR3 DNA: TGTGCCAGCAGCTTTTTTGCGAGTGGGGCCAACGTCCTGACTTTC
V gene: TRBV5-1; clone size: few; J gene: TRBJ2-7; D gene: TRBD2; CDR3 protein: CASIRLAGAHYEQYF; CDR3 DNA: TGCGCCAGCATCAGACTAGCGGGGGCCCACTACGAGCAGTACTTC
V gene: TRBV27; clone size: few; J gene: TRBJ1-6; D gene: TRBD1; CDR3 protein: CASSLGQGAIQSPLHF; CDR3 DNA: TGTGCCAGCAGTTTGGGACAGGGGGCGATACAGTCACCCCTCCACTTT
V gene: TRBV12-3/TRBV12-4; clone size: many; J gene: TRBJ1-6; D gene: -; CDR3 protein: CASSLMGHNNSPLHF; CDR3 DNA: TGTGCCAGCAGTTTAATGGGACACAATAATTCACCCCTCCACTTT
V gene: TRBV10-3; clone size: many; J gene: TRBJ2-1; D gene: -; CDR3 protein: CAISEPSGFSYNEQFF; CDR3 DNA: TGTGCCATCAGTGAGCCTAGTGGCTTCTCCTACAATGAGCAGTTCTTC
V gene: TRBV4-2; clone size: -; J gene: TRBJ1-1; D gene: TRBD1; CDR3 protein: CASSQVGQTNTEAFF; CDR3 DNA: TGTGCCAGCAGCCAAGTGGGACAGACGAACACTGAAGCTTTCTTT
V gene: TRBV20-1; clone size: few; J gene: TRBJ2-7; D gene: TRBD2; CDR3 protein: CSASLGLAGTYYEQYF; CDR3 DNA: TGCAGTGCTAGCCTGGGACTAGCGGGGACGTACTACGAGCAGTACTTC
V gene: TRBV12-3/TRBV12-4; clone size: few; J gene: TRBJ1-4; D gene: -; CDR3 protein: CASSLARRVDEKLFF; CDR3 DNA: TGTGCCAGCAGTTTAGCGCGGAGAGTCGATGAAAAACTGTTTTTT
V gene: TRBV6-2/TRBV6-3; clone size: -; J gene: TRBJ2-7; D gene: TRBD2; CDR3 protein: CASSWTSGTGYEQYF; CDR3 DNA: TGTGCCAGCAGTTGGACTAGCGGGACTGGGTACGAGCAGTACTTC
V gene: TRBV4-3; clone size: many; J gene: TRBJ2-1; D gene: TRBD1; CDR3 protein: CASSQGDRGNEQFF; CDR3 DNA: TGCGCCAGCAGCCAAGGAGACAGGGGTAATGAGCAGTTCTTC
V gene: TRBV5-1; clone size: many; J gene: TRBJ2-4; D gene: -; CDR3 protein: CASSLDKPDIQYF; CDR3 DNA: TGCGCCAGCAGCTTGGACAAGCCCGACATTCAGTACTTC
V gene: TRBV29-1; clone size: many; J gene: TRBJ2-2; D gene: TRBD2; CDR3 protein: CSVSYTSEITGELFF; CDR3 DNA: TGCAGCGTTTCCTATACTAGCGAGATCACCGGGGAGCTGTTTTTT
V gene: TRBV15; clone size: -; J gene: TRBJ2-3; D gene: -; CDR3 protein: CATSPRGKGTDTQYF; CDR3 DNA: TGTGCCACCAGCCCCCGGGGGAAAGGCACAGATACGCAGTATTTT
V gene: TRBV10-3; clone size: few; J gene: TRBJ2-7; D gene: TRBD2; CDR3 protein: CAIGTSGRGPYEQYF; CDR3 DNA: TGTGCCATCGGGACTAGCGGGAGGGGGCCCTACGAGCAGTACTTC
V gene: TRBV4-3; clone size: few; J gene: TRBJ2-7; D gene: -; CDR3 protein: CASSQGTTGSYEQYF; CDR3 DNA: TGCGCCAGCAGCCAAGGGACGACAGGTTCCTACGAGCAGTACTTC
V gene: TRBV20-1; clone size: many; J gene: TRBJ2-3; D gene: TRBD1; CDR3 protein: CSARGQGGTDTQYF; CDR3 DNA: TGCAGTGCTAGGGGACAGGGAGGCACAGATACGCAGTATTTT
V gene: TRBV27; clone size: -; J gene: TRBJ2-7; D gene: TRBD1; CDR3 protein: CASSWENRGQAEQYF; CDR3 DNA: TGTGCCAGCAGCTGGGAGAACAGGGGGCAAGCCGAGCAGTACTTC
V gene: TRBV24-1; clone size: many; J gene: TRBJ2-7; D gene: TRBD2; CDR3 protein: CATSDLRGDPTEQYF; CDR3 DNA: TGTGCCACCAGTGATTTGCGGGGGGACCCAACAGAGCAGTACTTC
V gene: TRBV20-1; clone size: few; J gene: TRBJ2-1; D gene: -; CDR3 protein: CSATGAYNEQFF; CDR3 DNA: TGCAGTGCTACGGGGGCATACAATGAGCAGTTCTTC
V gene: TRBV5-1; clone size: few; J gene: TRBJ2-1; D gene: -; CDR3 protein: CASSLVSAGANEQFF; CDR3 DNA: TGCGCCAGCAGCTTGGTTAGCGCGGGGGCCAATGAGCAGTTCTTC
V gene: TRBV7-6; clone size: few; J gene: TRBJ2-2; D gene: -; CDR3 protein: CASSSRATTSFTGELFF; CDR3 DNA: TGTGCCAGCAGCTCCCGGGCCACTACTAGTTTCACCGGGGAGCTGTTTTTT
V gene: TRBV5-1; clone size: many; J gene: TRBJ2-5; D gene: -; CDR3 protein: CASSLGADRTQETQYF; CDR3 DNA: TGCGCCAGCAGCTTGGGTGCGGACAGAACCCAAGAGACCCAGTACTTC
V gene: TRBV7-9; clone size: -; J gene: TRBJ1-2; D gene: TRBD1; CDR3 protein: CASRAGGAGDGYTF; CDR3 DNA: TGTGCCAGCAGAGCAGGGGGCGCCGGGGATGGCTACACCTTC
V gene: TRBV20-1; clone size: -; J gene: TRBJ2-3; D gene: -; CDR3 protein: CSARKGSRISTDTQYF; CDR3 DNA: TGCAGTGCTAGGAAGGGCTCCCGCATAAGCACAGATACGCAGTATTTT
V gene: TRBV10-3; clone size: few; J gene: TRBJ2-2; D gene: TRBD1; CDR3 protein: CAVRQGGTGELFF; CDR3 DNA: TGTGCCGTACGACAGGGTGGGACCGGGGAGCTGTTTTTT
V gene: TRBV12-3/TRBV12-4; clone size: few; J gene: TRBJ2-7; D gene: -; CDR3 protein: CASSFRRKSYEQYF; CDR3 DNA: TGTGCCAGCAGTTTCCGGCGAAAATCCTACGAGCAGTACTTC
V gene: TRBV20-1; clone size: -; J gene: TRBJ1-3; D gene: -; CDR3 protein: CSASHEGSGNTIYF; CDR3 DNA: TGCAGTGCTTCCCACGAGGGATCTGGAAACACCATATATTTT
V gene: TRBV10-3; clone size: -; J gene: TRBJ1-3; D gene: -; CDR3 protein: CAISENPVSGNTIYF; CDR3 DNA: TGTGCCATCAGTGAGAATCCAGTCTCTGGAAACACCATATATTTT